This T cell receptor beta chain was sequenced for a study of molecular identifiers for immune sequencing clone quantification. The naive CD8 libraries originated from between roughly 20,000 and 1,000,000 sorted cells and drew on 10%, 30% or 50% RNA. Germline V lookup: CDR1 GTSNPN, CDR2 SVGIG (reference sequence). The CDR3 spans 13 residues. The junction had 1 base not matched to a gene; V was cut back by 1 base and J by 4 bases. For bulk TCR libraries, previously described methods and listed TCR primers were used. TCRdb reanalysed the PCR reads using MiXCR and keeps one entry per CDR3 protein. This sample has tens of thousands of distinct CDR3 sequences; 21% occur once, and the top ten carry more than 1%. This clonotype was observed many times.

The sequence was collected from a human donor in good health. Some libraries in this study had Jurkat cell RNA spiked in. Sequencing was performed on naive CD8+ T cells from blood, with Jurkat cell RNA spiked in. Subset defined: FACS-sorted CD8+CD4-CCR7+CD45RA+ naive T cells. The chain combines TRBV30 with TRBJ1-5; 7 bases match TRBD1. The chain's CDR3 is CAWSEQGNQPQHF. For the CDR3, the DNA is TGTGCCTGGAGTGAACAGGGGAATCAGCCCCAGCATTTT.